This is a list of T cell receptor beta chains from one sample in a study of T cells in localized non-small cell lung cancer. Some clones are missing from TCRdb's copy, which holds only in-frame ones; the method was immunoSEQ multiplex PCR. The data contain thousands of clones, approximately 29% of them singletons. The sample was lung tumor tissue, taken before any cancer treatment. The source is a woman aged 35-70 years with stage III lung adenocarcinoma. The CDR3 runs from the conserved cysteine through the conserved F or W. Fields, in order: clone size, V gene, J gene, D gene, CDR3 DNA, CDR3 protein. The D gene is left open where the match is weak. Size is omitted from some rows. Given values are once, few, many or a class for expanded clones.

few	TRBV9	TRBJ1-6	TRBD1	TGTGCCAGCAGGGGACAGGGGGCAGGAACCTATAATTCACCCCTCCACTTT	CASRGQGAGTYNSPLHF
-	TRBV11-3	TRBJ1-5	TRBD1	TGTGCCAGCAGCTACCGGGACAGGGTATATCAGCCCCAGCATTTT	CASSYRDRVYQPQHF
-	TRBV11-3	TRBJ2-1	TRBD2	TGTGCCAGCAGCCTCGGACTAGCGGGAGTACGTGAGCAGTTCTTC	CASSLGLAGVREQFF
-	TRBV6-8	TRBJ2-7	TRBD2	TGTGCCAGCAGAGGGGCCGAGCGGGGGGGCTCCTACGAGCAGTACTTC	CASRGAERGGSYEQYF
-	TRBV29-1	TRBJ2-2	-	TGCAGCGTTGAAAATCGGGGTGGGGTGCCCGGGGAGCTGTTTTTT	CSVENRGGVPGELFF
-	TRBV10-2	TRBJ2-7	-	TGCGCCAGCGGGCGACTAGACCGACAGCGATCCTACGAGCAGTACTTC	CASGRLDRQRSYEQYF
few	TRBV28	TRBJ2-3	-	TGTGCCAGCAGTTTCACCCTGCGGGACACAGATACGCAGTATTTT	CASSFTLRDTDTQYF
-	TRBV1	TRBJ2-2	-	TGCGCCAGCAGAAATCCAGGCGGGAGGATGGACACCGGGGAGCTGTTTTTT	CASRNPGGRMDTGELFF
-	TRBV5-1	TRBJ1-1	-	TGCGCCAGCAGCTTGGATCAGAGGGGCACTGAAGCTTTCTTT	CASSLDQRGTEAFF
few	TRBV11-3	TRBJ2-7	TRBD2	TGTGCCAGCAGCTTACGTAGCGGGGCTATCTCCTACGAGCAGTACTTC	CASSLRSGAISYEQYF
-	TRBV14	TRBJ2-2	-	TGTGCCAGCAGCCGCGAAGGACTACCCGCGGCCGGGGAGCTGTTTTTT	CASSREGLPAAGELFF
-	TRBV7-6	TRBJ1-4	TRBD1	TGTGCCAGCAGCTTGACAGGGAGGACTAATGAAAAACTGTTTTTT	CASSLTGRTNEKLFF
-	TRBV2	TRBJ2-2	TRBD2	TGTGCCAGCAGCGGGGGGGTCACCGGGGAGCTGTTTTTT	CASSGGVTGELFF
-	TRBV19	TRBJ2-2	-	TGTGCCAGTAGTATAGGCCTGTACACCGGGGAGCTGTTTTTT	CASSIGLYTGELFF
-	TRBV19	TRBJ1-4	-	TGTGCCAGTACCCCGCGAGTTAATGAAAAACTGTTTTTT	CASTPRVNEKLFF
-	TRBV9	TRBJ1-1	-	TGTGCCAGCACCCTGGGAAGCAAGACCACTGAAGCTTTCTTT	CASTLGSKTTEAFF
hyperexpanded	TRBV11-3	TRBJ1-3	-	TGTGCCAGCAGCTTGACTCAGTTCTCTGGAAACACCATATATTTT	CASSLTQFSGNTIYF
few	TRBV11-3	TRBJ1-2	-	TGTGCCAGCAGCTTATCGGGGGCAGTTAACTATGGCTACACCTTC	CASSLSGAVNYGYTF
-	TRBV6-8	TRBJ1-5	-	TGTGCCAGCGTCAAGGGTTGGGGCAATCAGCCCCAGCATTTT	CASVKGWGNQPQHF
-	TRBV18	TRBJ2-1	TRBD2	TGTGCCAGCTCACCGTCCACTAGCGGGCCCTACAATGAGCAGTTCTTC	CASSPSTSGPYNEQFF
few	TRBV9	TRBJ1-6	TRBD1	TGTGCCAGCAGTGGACAGGGAACTTCACCCCTCCACTTT	CASSGQGTSPLHF
medium-sized	TRBV6-8	TRBJ2-3	-	TGTGCCATACTTGTTAGTAGCACAGATACGCAGTATTTT	CAILVSSTDTQYF
-	TRBV14	TRBJ2-1	-	TGTGCCAGCAGTTATAGGAACAATGAGCAGTTCTTC	CASSYRNNEQFF
-	TRBV9	TRBJ2-4	TRBD1	TGTGCCAGCAGCTTCGGACAGGGGGCCCTCAAAAACATTCAGTACTTC	CASSFGQGALKNIQYF
once	TRBV18	TRBJ2-5	-	TGTGCCAGCTCCATCCTCGGGACTGCCCAAGAGACCCAGTACTTC	CASSILGTAQETQYF
-	TRBV18	TRBJ1-5	-	TGTGCCAGCTCACCCAATCAGCCTGGGAGCAATCAGCCCCAGCATTTT	CASSPNQPGSNQPQHF
few	TRBV6-8	TRBJ2-1	TRBD2	TGTGCCAGCAGTGGAGGGACTAGCGGGGGGAATGAGCAGTTCTTC	CASSGGTSGGNEQFF
-	TRBV14	TRBJ2-7	-	TGTGCCAGCAGCCAAGGTGAGGGGTCCCCCCCCTACGAGCAGTACTTC	CASSQGEGSPPYEQYF
few	TRBV23-1	TRBJ1-1	-	TGCGCCAGCAGCTTGGGAGGATCCACTGAAGCTTTCTTT	CASSLGGSTEAFF
-	TRBV5-1	TRBJ2-3	TRBD2	TGCGCCAGCAGCCGGACTAGCGGGTCAGATACGCAGTATTTT	CASSRTSGSDTQYF
-	TRBV10-3	TRBJ2-7	-	TGTGCCAGCAGTGGGTCGGCAGCCTTGGACGAGCAGTACTTC	CASSGSAALDEQYF
-	TRBV18	TRBJ2-3	-	TGTGCCAGCTCACCACCGGCCGGGGGTACGGGCACAGATACGCAGTATTTT	CASSPPAGGTGTDTQYF
-	TRBV28	TRBJ2-5	-	TGTGCCAGCAGCCCTAGACAGACGGTACGAGAGACCCAGTACTTC	CASSPRQTVRETQYF
few	TRBV11-3	TRBJ2-7	-	TGTGCCAGCAGCGCCCGGGACTGGTCCTACGAGCAGTACTTC	CASSARDWSYEQYF
-	TRBV12-2	TRBJ2-2	-	TGTGCCACTAAGGGACCCATGGCTACCGGGGAGCTGTTTTTT	CATKGPMATGELFF
-	TRBV23-1	TRBJ1-1	TRBD1	TGCGCCAGCAGTCAATACGGGACAGAGAACACTGAAGCTTTCTTT	CASSQYGTENTEAFF
-	TRBV9	TRBJ2-2	TRBD2	TGTGCCAGCAGCGCTAGCGGGAGGGCCGCCGGGGAGCTGTTTTTT	CASSASGRAAGELFF
few	TRBV9	TRBJ2-3	TRBD2	TGTGCCAGCAGCGTAGTGGCGGGAGGGAGGACAGATACGCAGTATTTT	CASSVVAGGRTDTQYF
-	TRBV29-1	TRBJ2-5	TRBD1	TGCAGCGTACCGACAGGGAACCAAGAGACCCAGTACTTC	CSVPTGNQETQYF
few	TRBV19	TRBJ2-3	-	TGTGCCAGTAGTAACCCCGCCGATACGCAGTATTTT	CASSNPADTQYF
few	TRBV6-8	TRBJ1-6	-	TGTGCCAGCAGTTACTTGCGGACAAACAATTCACCCCTCCACTTT	CASSYLRTNNSPLHF
-	TRBV19	TRBJ1-1	-	TGTGCCAGTAGTATAAGAGGGGGAATGATCGCTTTCTTT	CASSIRGGMIAFF
-	TRBV6-8	TRBJ2-1	-	TGTGCCAGCGGCCAGACTGACTCTAGCTCCTACAATGAGCAGTTCTTC	CASGQTDSSSYNEQFF
-	TRBV10-2	TRBJ2-2	-	TGCGCCAGCAGGGGGCAGGGACCCGGGGAGCTGTTTTTT	CASRGQGPGELFF
medium-sized	TRBV11-3	TRBJ2-2	TRBD2	TGTGCCAGCAGCTCCGGGACTAGCGGGGGGCCGAACACCGGGGAGCTGTTTTTT	CASSSGTSGGPNTGELFF
large	TRBV9	TRBJ2-7	TRBD1	TGTGCCAGCAGCGCTAACAGGGGGCGAGGGGGCGAGCAGTACTTC	CASSANRGRGGEQYF
-	TRBV7-4	TRBJ2-3	TRBD2	TGTGCCAGCAGCTTAGGAATAGCGGGAGGTGATACGCAGTATTTT	CASSLGIAGGDTQYF
-	TRBV6-1	TRBJ1-1	-	TGTGCCAGCAGTGAAGTTGGGAGAACTGAAGCTTTCTTT	CASSEVGRTEAFF
few	TRBV28	TRBJ1-1	-	TGTGCCAGCAGTCTTATCTCTGTGGCGCCCAACACTGAAGCTTTCTTT	CASSLISVAPNTEAFF
few	TRBV18	TRBJ2-2	TRBD2	TGTGCCAGCTCACCTTTACAGCCGGGACTAGCGGGCACCGGGGAGCTGTTTTTT	CASSPLQPGLAGTGELFF
-	TRBV19	TRBJ2-4	TRBD1	TGTGCCAGTAGTGCACAGGGGAAACTAGCCAAAAACATTCAGTACTTC	CASSAQGKLAKNIQYF
few	TRBV19	TRBJ1-1	TRBD1	TGTGCCAGCACTACAGGGGGAACTGAAGCTTTCTTT	CASTTGGTEAFF
few	TRBV6-8	TRBJ1-2	-	TGTGCCAGCAGTGTAAACAGGAACTATGGCTACACCTTC	CASSVNRNYGYTF
-	TRBV14	TRBJ1-2	TRBD1	TGTGCCAGCAGCGCTAGATTGGGACAGCCCAACTATGGCTACACCTTC	CASSARLGQPNYGYTF
-	TRBV9	TRBJ1-6	-	TGTGCCAGCAGCGTCTTACAGTATAATTCACCCCTCCACTTT	CASSVLQYNSPLHF
-	TRBV19	TRBJ2-1	TRBD2	TGTGCCAGTAGTACGCGGACTAGCGGGAGAAATGAGCAGTTCTTC	CASSTRTSGRNEQFF
-	TRBV19	TRBJ1-2	TRBD1	TGTGCCAGTAGCCGCCCTTCCGGGACAGGGGTTTATGGCTACACCTTC	CASSRPSGTGVYGYTF
medium-sized	TRBV6-8	TRBJ2-7	TRBD1	TGTGCCAGCAGTTGGGCCTGGGACAGCTACGAGCAGTACTTC	CASSWAWDSYEQYF
-	TRBV11-3	TRBJ2-7	-	TGTGCCAGCAGCCCCTCGGCGGTGTCCTACGAGCAGTACTTC	CASSPSAVSYEQYF